This T cell receptor beta chain was captured in a study of CXCR3-negative and CXCR3-positive naive CD8 T cells. About the research overall: A total of about 140 million TRB reads was generated, with about 1.5 +/- 0.3 million per library. General study points: CXCR3-expressing naive cells carried TRB CDR3s more hydrophobic than those of CXCR3-negative naive cells.

All CD8+ T cell subsets were sorted in triplicate at 250,000 to 300,000 cells each. The method, 5' RACE with UMI labels, was used to prepare the TRB cDNA libraries. TCRdb reprocessed the 5' RACE reads and reports one entry per CDR3 protein, with no DNA. Its listing shows approximately 98,000 distinct CDR3 sequences. A word on this clonotype: Its matching antigen is unknown.

CDR1 is SEHNR and CDR2 is FQNEAQ in the germline V gene (reference sequence). This CDR3 spans 14 amino acids. This clonotype originated in a human donor in good health. Some clones in this sample may be carry-over from other donors' samples. The chain links TRBV7-9 to TRBJ2-5; TCRdb's assignment of TRBD1 cannot be checked, as there is no DNA. The source material was naive CXCR3+ CD8+ T cells from blood. Subset specified: CD45RO-CCR7+CD27+CD95- naive CD8+ T cells expressing CXCR3 (TNR3+). Here the CDR3 reads CASSSGQFLETHYF.